These 8 T cell receptor beta chains were sequenced from one sample in a study of blood T cell repertoires in COVID-19 (dated by TCRdb to 2019 to 2021). Libraries were prepared through the immunoSEQ multiplex PCR assay. This is the immuneACCESS table as TCRdb keeps it, with only in-frame sequences that have V and J called. A part of the clones is gone; compared with another copy, unresolved V genes explain less than half, and the rest is unexplained. This sample holds roughly 89,000 clones; approximately 80% were observed only once. In total, the top ten clones hold approximately 10% of the sample. Sample: peripheral blood. The receptor set was obtained from a woman between 65 and 79 years old with acute or convalescent COVID-19.

This clone was seen more than once but under ten times. J is TRBJ1-2 and V is TRBV28; D is uncertain. V lost 4 bases and J 8 bases, leaving 8 bases between the germline ends. Germline CDR1 is MDHEN and CDR2 is SYDVKM. This CDR3 has 11 amino acids. CDR3 bases: TGTGCCAGCAGTTACCAACAAGGCTACACCTTC. Its protein product is CASSYQQGYTF.

The chain uses TRBV5-1 and TRBJ2-5; 7 nucleotides agree with TRBD2. Germline assignment: CDR1 SGHRS and CDR2 YFSETQ. V trimming: 3 bases; J trimming: 2 bases; junction bases outside the gene matches: 7. The CDR3 is 15 residues long. CDR3 residues: CASSSAGVGQETQYF. CDR3 coding DNA: TGCGCCAGCAGCTCGGCGGGGGTCGGACAAGAGACCCAGTACTTC. Full variable domain (missing parts from reference TRBV5-1 and TRBJ2-5): KAGVTQTPRYLIKTRGQQVTLSCSPISGHRSVSWYQQTPGQGLQFLFEYFSETQRNKGNFPGRFSGRQFSNSRSEMNVSTLELGDSALYLCASSSAGVGQETQYFGPGTRLLVL.

This clone was observed a single time. The chain uses TRBV30 and TRBJ1-5, with TRBD1 matching 8 bases. CDR1 and CDR2 from the germline V gene are GTSNPN and SVGIG (reference sequence). The CDR3 has 14 residues. Trimming at V came to 7 bases and at J to 1 base, leaving 6 bases not matched to a gene. In DNA, the CDR3 is TGTGCCTCCTCGGACAGGGCCAGCAATCAGCCCCAGCATTTT. This sequence encodes CASSDRASNQPQHF.

This clone has only a few counts. The rearrangement uses TRBV6-1 and TRBJ2-1, with TRBD2 matching over 8 bases. CDR3 length: 17 amino acids. CDR1 is MNHNS, CDR2 SASEGT, per germline. The V gene end was trimmed by 4 bases and the J gene end by 0 bases; junction bases not matched to a gene: 8. The DNA for the CDR3 is TGTGCCAGCAGTGCCCCGGGGGGGGCACCCTCCTACAATGAGCAGTTCTTC. This gives the protein CASSAPGGAPSYNEQFF.

The chain links TRBV4-2 to TRBJ2-7; TRBD1 agrees at 7 bases. Germline values: CDR1 LGHNA, CDR2 YNFKEQ. The trim removed 2 bases at V and 5 bases at J, leaving 3 bases unmatched. The length of the CDR3 is 13 residues. CDR3 nucleotide sequence: TGTGCCAGCAGCCAACGCGACAGGGACGAGCAGTACTTC. Its translation is CASSQRDRDEQYF.

The chain recombines TRBV30 with TRBJ1-1, with 8 bases identical to TRBD1. This CDR3 spans 11 amino acids. From germline, CDR1 is GTSNPN and CDR2 SVGIG (reference sequence). The V gene end was trimmed by 7 bases and the J gene end by 8 bases; junction bases not matched to a gene: 6. The DNA of the CDR3 is TGTGCCTCCCTGAGGGACAGGGAAGCTTTCTTT. It codes for CASLRDREAFF. The whole variable domain, filled in from reference TRBV30 and TRBJ1-1, reads SQTIHQWPATLVQPVGSPLSLECTVEGTSNPNLYWYRQAAGRGLQLLFYSVGIGQISSEVPQNLSASRPQDRQFILSSKKLLLSDSGFYLCASLRDREAFFGQGTRLTVV.

The rearrangement links TRBV24-1 to TRBJ2-7; tentatively, D is TRBD1 (6 bases). Germline CDR1 is KGHDR and CDR2 is SFDVKD. This CDR3 is 13 amino acids long. Trimming removed 9 bases from V and 5 bases from J, with 16 bases in between. The CDR3 DNA is TGTGCCACCGGGCGTCAGGGGACAAACGAGCAGTACTTC. Protein: CATGRQGTNEQYF.

V usage is TRBV19 and J usage is TRBJ1-4; 8 bases fit TRBD1. Germline assignment: CDR1 LNHDA and CDR2 SQIVND (reference sequence). V shed 3 bases and J 7 bases; nucleotides not matched to a gene: 7. This CDR3 has 15 amino acids. CDR3 residues: CASSIAAGGGEKLFF. DNA for the CDR3: TGTGCCAGTAGTATCGCCGCAGGGGGCGGTGAAAAACTGTTTTTT.